The 22 T cell receptor beta chains given below trace back to one sample, sequenced in a study of blood T cell repertoires in COVID-19. Profiled with immunoSEQ multiplex PCR; TCRdb holds only in-frame clones, not every one. The sample gives fewer than 85,000 clones, around 82% of which show up once; approximately 29% is in the top ten. The sequencing sample was made of peripheral blood. The receptors here all came from a human donor in a cohort sampled during active COVID-19.

V is TRBV7-3 and J is TRBJ2-7, with 9 bases matching TRBD1. Germline V gene lookup returns CDR1 SGHTA and CDR2 FQGTGA. V lost 3 bases to trimming and J lost 2 bases; unmatched junction nucleotides: 2. This CDR3 spans 14 amino acids. The CDR3 is CASSLDRGPYEQYF. Here the CDR3 DNA reads TGTGCCAGCAGCTTGGACAGGGGCCCCTACGAGCAGTACTTC. The entire variable domain, with the rest obtained from reference TRBV7-3 and TRBJ2-7, is as follows: GAGVSQTPSNKVTEKGKYVELRCDPISGHTALYWYRQSLGQGPEFLIYFQGTGAADDSGLPNDRFFAVRPEGSVSTLKIQRTERGDSAVYLCASSLDRGPYEQYFGPGTRLTVT.

The chain is built from TRBV27 and TRBJ1-5; D unresolved. Per germline, CDR1 MNHEY and CDR2 SMNVEV (reference sequence). V lost 3 bases and J lost 3, with 6 bases in between. This CDR3 comprises 13 residues. CDR3 loop: CASSFGPNQPQHF. The CDR3 DNA sequence: TGTGCCAGCAGTTTTGGGCCCAATCAGCCCCAGCATTTT.

This chain connects TRBV6-5 to TRBJ2-5, with 9 bases aligning to TRBD2. Trimming removed 6 bases from V and 6 bases from J; junction bases left unmatched: 11. The CDR3 runs to 15 residues. Germline CDR1 reads MNHEY; CDR2 reads SVGAGI. In DNA form, the CDR3 reads TGTGCCAGCAGCAAGGGACTAGCAGTAATACAGACCCAGTACTTC. It is translated as CASSKGLAVIQTQYF.

The chain carries TRBV5-1 and TRBJ2-2; D not resolved. Trimming took off 3 bases at V and 1 base at J, with 16 bases between the two ends. CDR3 length equals 17 residues. From germline, CDR1 is SGHRS and CDR2 YFSETQ. The CDR3 region is CASSWFRRSRNTGELFF. CDR3 DNA: TGCGCCAGCAGCTGGTTCAGAAGGAGCCGGAACACCGGGGAGCTGTTTTTT.

V usage is TRBV9 and J usage is TRBJ2-2; the match to TRBD2 covers 8 bases. The CDR3 is 16 residues long. V lost 0 bases and J lost 3; bases outside the gene matches: 4. The germline CDR1 and CDR2 sequences are SGDLS and YYNGEE. The CDR3 region is CASSVEGLGYTGELFF. Written as DNA, the CDR3 is TGTGCCAGCAGCGTAGAGGGACTAGGATACACCGGGGAGCTGTTTTTT.

This clone was detected once. The V call is TRBV7-9, the J call TRBJ2-2, with D perhaps TRBD2 (5 bases). Germline CDR1 reads SEHNR; CDR2 reads FQNEAQ (reference sequence). This CDR3 contains 15 residues. Trimming stripped 4 bases from V and 1 base from J, with 10 bases between. CDR3 bases: TGTGCCAGCAGCTCGAGGACTGAGAACACCGGGGAGCTGTTTTTT. This codes for CASSSRTENTGELFF.

This clone showed up just once. CDR3 protein: CASSLGTSGNTDTQYF. The CDR3 DNA follows: TGTGCCAGCAGCCTTGGGACTAGCGGAAACACAGATACGCAGTATTTT. The chain carries TRBV6-2 or TRBV6-3 and TRBJ2-3; 11 positions match TRBD2. V dropped 6 bases and J dropped 2; count of bases not matched to a gene: 7. Germline V gene sequence: CDR1 MNHEY, CDR2 SVGEGT. The CDR3 runs 16 residues.

This clone was counted a single time. J is TRBJ1-2 and V is TRBV29-1, with D unclear. The V gene lost 7 bases and the J gene lost 0 bases, with 12 bases spanning the gap. The CDR3 runs 13 residues. Germline CDR1 SQVTM, CDR2 ANQGSEA. Here the CDR3 DNA reads TGCAGCGCTCCCGAGAGCGCTAACTATGGCTACACCTTC. Protein sequence: CSAPESANYGYTF.

The rearrangement joins TRBV4-1 to TRBJ1-2, with a tentative D call TRBD1 (5 bases). The germline V gene encodes CDR1 MGHRA and CDR2 YSYEKL. The V end lost 1 base, the J end lost 6 bases, and 9 bases lay between the germline ends. This CDR3 spans 13 amino acids. The CDR3: CASSQGAGNGYTF. CDR3 coding DNA: TGCGCCAGCAGCCAAGGAGCAGGGAATGGCTACACCTTC.

The V and J genes are TRBV6-5 and TRBJ1-1; no definite D call. Trimming took off 6 bases at V and 5 bases at J, with 16 bases between the two ends. Per the germline V gene, CDR1 is MNHEY and CDR2 is SVGAGI. The CDR3 is 14 amino acids. The CDR3 nucleotides are TGTGCCAGCAGCTCACAGTCACCGGGGACTGAAGCTTTCTTT. Protein product: CASSSQSPGTEAFF.

The CDR3 DNA is TGTGCCAGCAGCGAGAAGGGGAATTGGGATGAGCAGTTCTTC. Its protein is CASSEKGNWDEQFF. This chain connects TRBV6-5 to TRBJ2-1; perhaps TRBD1 as D (5 bases). Germline CDR1 and CDR2: MNHEY and SVGAGI. This CDR3 has 14 residues. The germline V and J ends were trimmed by 6 bases and 8 bases, with 17 bases remaining between them.

The chain's CDR3 is CASSYRDRENEQFF. The CDR3 region has the DNA TGTGCCAGCAGTTACCGGGACAGGGAAAATGAGCAGTTCTTC. The chain has TRBV6-6 and TRBJ2-1; 9 nucleotides match TRBD1. Looked up from germline, CDR1 is MNHNY and CDR2 is SVGAGI (reference sequence). The CDR3 extends over 14 amino acids. V was pared by 2 bases and J by 7 bases, with 3 bases of the junction left unmatched.

The chain is built from TRBV9 and TRBJ2-7; tentative D call: TRBD1 (5 bases). V dropped 0 bases and J dropped 4 bases, with 14 bases sitting between them. This CDR3 spans 15 amino acids. Germline V gives CDR1 SGDLS, CDR2 YYNGEE. In nucleotides, the CDR3 is TGTGCCAGCAGCGTAGAATCTGGGGCCTTTTACGAGCAGTACTTC. It is translated as CASSVESGAFYEQYF.

The gene calls are TRBV5-1 and TRBJ1-6, with 10 bases matching TRBD1. This CDR3 comprises 15 residues. CDR1 SGHRS and CDR2 YFSETQ come from the germline V gene. V gave up 2 bases and J gave up 8 bases; unmatched junction bases: 4. The CDR3, as DNA: TGCGCCAGCAGCTTATACGGGACAGGGGATTCACCCCTCCACTTT. It is translated as CASSLYGTGDSPLHF.

The chain combines TRBV9 with TRBJ1-2; D perhaps matches TRBD1 (6 bases). The V end was cut by 4 bases, the J end by 3 bases, with 13 bases between. Germline-derived CDR1 and CDR2 are SGDLS and YYNGEE. This CDR3 is built from 14 residues. In nucleotides, the CDR3 is TGTGCCAGCAGCTGGGGCAGGGGCGACTATGGCTACACCTTC. Protein sequence: CASSWGRGDYGYTF.

Here the CDR3 DNA reads TGCGCCAGCAGCCAAGGGGACAGGCTGAGGAACGAGCAGTACTTC. Translating it yields CASSQGDRLRNEQYF. The chain couples TRBV4-1 to TRBJ2-7; TRBD1 agrees at 8 bases. The length of the CDR3 is 15 residues. CDR1 and CDR2 from the germline V gene are MGHRA and YSYEKL. J gave up 5 bases and V 1 base, and 7 bases lay outside the gene matches.

The chain links TRBV4-2 to TRBJ2-1, with TRBD2 identical over 8 bases. CDR1 LGHNA and CDR2 YNFKEQ come from the germline V gene. The CDR3 totals 14 residues. V gave up 1 base and J gave up 10 bases; unmatched junction bases: 6. The CDR3 DNA is TGTGCCAGCAGCCAAGGGACGGGGGGGCTCGAGCAGTTCTTC. Encoded protein: CASSQGTGGLEQFF.

The chain recombines TRBV5-4 with TRBJ1-4, with D uncertain. Germline CDR1 is SGHNT and CDR2 is YYREEE (reference sequence). The CDR3 has 14 amino acids. Trimming took 0 bases from V and 5 from J, leaving 8 bases between them. Written as DNA, the CDR3 is TGTGCCAGCAGCTTGGAACAGAGCAATGAAAAACTGTTTTTT. Its protein is CASSLEQSNEKLFF.

V is TRBV24-1 and J is TRBJ2-6, with 8 bases identical to TRBD1. The V gene's germline CDR1 is KGHDR and CDR2 SFDVKD. V lost 7 bases to trimming and J lost 4 bases; unmatched junction nucleotides: 8. The CDR3 totals 16 residues. CDR3 nucleotides: TGTGCCACCAGCCCCCGACAGGGGATCGGGGCCAACGTCCTGACTTTC. Translation gives CATSPRQGIGANVLTF.

The chain combines TRBV7-9 with TRBJ1-2, with D possibly being TRBD1 (6 bases). Germline lookup yields CDR1 SEHNR and CDR2 FQNEAQ (reference sequence). This CDR3 has 19 residues. Trimming removed 5 bases at V and 7 bases at J, with 32 bases between. The CDR3: CASSPPWRPGEIRQGGYTF. The CDR3 DNA reads TGTGCCAGCAGCCCCCCATGGAGGCCAGGGGAAATACGGCAGGGTGGCTACACCTTC.

V gene TRBV2 combines with J gene TRBJ1-2; no definite D call. Germline CDR1 and CDR2: SNHLY and FYNNEI. Trimming took 3 bases from V and 4 from J, leaving 3 bases between them. The CDR3 is made up of 11 amino acids. Written as DNA, the CDR3 is TGTGCCAGCAGTGACCGCTATGGCTACACCTTC. Translated, it gives CASSDRYGYTF.

This clone has just one count. The chain is built from TRBV2 and TRBJ1-3; D may be TRBD1 (6 bases). Looked up from germline, CDR1 is SNHLY and CDR2 is FYNNEI. The CDR3 length is 15 residues. Deletions cut 4 bases from V and 3 bases from J, with 13 bases between. The CDR3 sequence is CASSVAGGGGNTIYF. The CDR3 DNA sequence: TGTGCCAGCAGTGTCGCGGGGGGCGGTGGAAACACCATATATTTT. Supplemented by reference TRBV2 and TRBJ1-3, the full variable domain reads EPEVTQTPSHQVTQMGQEVILRCVPISNHLYFYWYRQILGQKVEFLVSFYNNEISEKSEIFDDQFSVERPDGSNFTLKIRSTKLEDSAMYFCASSVAGGGGNTIYFGEGSWLTVV.